The T cell receptor (beta chain) under discussion was sequenced for a study of T cells after yellow fever vaccination. One entry per CDR3 protein results from TCRdb running MiXCR on the 5' RACE reads. Here the sample spans under 600,000 distinct CDR3 sequences, roughly 14% being singletons. Germline values: CDR1 LNHDA, CDR2 SQIVND (reference sequence). V was trimmed by 8 bases and J by 1 base, leaving 9 bases between them. The CDR3 extends over 14 amino acids. This clonotype was detected only a few times. The antigen is undetermined. Findings and caveats of the study: The booster response re-showed most primary clones: more than 95% CD4, more than 80% CD8.

The sequenced sample was PBMCs, obtained on the day of the yellow fever booster vaccination. The chain joins TRBV19 to TRBJ2-6; D is perhaps TRBD2 (5 bases). This TCR was sampled from a man in his thirties or forties who received the YFV17D yellow fever vaccine. CDR3 DNA: TGTGCCAGTGCGGGTCAATCTGGGGCCAACGTCCTGACTTTC. This gives the protein CASAGQSGANVLTF.